One and the same sample provided the 24 T cell receptor beta chains below, sequenced in a study of blood T cell repertoires in COVID-19 (TCRdb year 2020). The method was the immunoSEQ multiplex PCR assay. Held by TCRdb, this immuneACCESS table contains in-frame sequences only and omits some clones. Under half of the omission traces to an unresolved V gene where checked; the cause of the rest is unknown. In this sample the table shows just under 350,000 clones, approximately 90% of which occur a single time. The ten largest clones add up to around 3.3% of the sample. The specimen sequenced was peripheral blood. These receptors were obtained from a woman under 30 who had recovered from COVID-19.

V usage is TRBV18 and J usage is TRBJ2-5, with 9 nucleotides matching TRBD2. Germline V gene data show CDR1 as KGHSH and CDR2 as LQKENI. V trimming: 1 base; J trimming: 3 bases; junction bases outside the gene matches: 3. The CDR3 is made up of 15 amino acids. The CDR3 region is CASSPRASGKETQYF. The CDR3 bases are TGTGCCAGCTCACCACGGGCTAGCGGGAAAGAGACCCAGTACTTC.

CDR3 nucleotides: TGTGCCAGCAGCTGGACAGGTGGCGGGGCGGGCTACACCTTC. It is translated as CASSWTGGGAGYTF. This chain links TRBV3-1 (or the pseudogene TRBV3-2) with TRBJ1-2; 7 nucleotides match TRBD1. This CDR3 has 14 amino acids. V lost 5 bases, J lost 8 bases, and 11 bases stayed unmatched. From germline, CDR1 is LGHDT and CDR2 YNNKEL (reference sequence).

This chain connects TRBV5-4 to TRBJ1-5; D not certain. This CDR3 comprises 13 residues. The ends were cut back, 4 bases at V and 5 bases at J, with 10 bases in the middle. Looked up from germline, CDR1 is SGHNT and CDR2 is YYREEE (reference sequence). CDR3 bases: TGTGCCAGCAGCACGGGAGAGCATCAGCCCCAGCATTTT. It encodes CASSTGEHQPQHF.

The rearrangement uses TRBV11-3 and TRBJ1-1, with D tentatively TRBD1 (5 bases). Per the germline V gene, CDR1 is SGHNT and CDR2 is YENEEA. The CDR3 consists of 11 residues. Trimming pared 6 bases from V and 8 bases from J, leaving 10 bases between. CDR3 loop: CASSRGKEAFF. CDR3 coding DNA: TGTGCCAGCAGTCGGGGGAAGGAAGCTTTCTTT.

The CDR3 protein is CASSYLGWGQDYGYTF. The CDR3 DNA sequence: TGTGCCAGCAGTTACCTTGGTTGGGGACAGGACTATGGCTACACCTTC. The chain combines TRBV6-2 or TRBV6-3 with TRBJ1-2; 8 bases fit TRBD1. The CDR3 is 16 amino acids. The junction had 8 bases not matched to a gene; V was cut back by 2 bases and J by 3 bases. In germline, CDR1 is MNHEY, CDR2 SVGEGT.

V and J are TRBV7-2 and TRBJ2-2; TRBD2 might be the D (6 bases). V dropped 8 bases and J dropped 0 bases, with 13 bases sitting between them. Germline V gives CDR1 SGHTA, CDR2 FQGNSA. The CDR3 loop spans 15 amino acids. Written as DNA, the CDR3 is TGTGCCAGCGCCGCGGGACTCCCGAACACCGGGGAGCTGTTTTTT. It translates to CASAAGLPNTGELFF.

V and J are TRBV24-1 and TRBJ1-4; D gene unclear. With 7 bases removed from V and 1 base from J, the gap between germline ends came to 12 bases. The germline gives CDR1 KGHDR, CDR2 SFDVKD. The CDR3 totals 15 residues. The CDR3, as DNA: TGTGCCACCAGGCAGAGGGATGGAACTAATGAAAAACTGTTTTTT. As protein: CATRQRDGTNEKLFF.

The chain carries TRBV15 and TRBJ1-2; 7 bases fit TRBD1. Germline values: CDR1 LNHNV, CDR2 YYDKDF (reference sequence). This CDR3 region has 15 residues. V was clipped by 5 bases and J by 3 bases; unmatched bases: 9. The CDR3 sequence: CATSRNLGQDYGYTF. CDR3 nucleotide sequence: TGTGCCACCAGCCGGAATCTTGGACAGGACTATGGCTACACCTTC.

The V call is TRBV7-8, the J call TRBJ1-2; 7 bases agree with TRBD1. Trimming removed 1 base from V and 13 bases from J; junction bases left unmatched: 12. Per the germline V gene, CDR1 is SGHVS and CDR2 is FQNEAQ. The CDR3 is 14 amino acids. The chain's CDR3 is CASSLEPGQPRITF. The CDR3 DNA reads as TGTGCCAGCAGCTTAGAACCGGGACAGCCCCGGATCACCTTC.

The chain uses TRBV21-1 and TRBJ2-7; the table calls TRBD2, which could not be checked here. TRBV21-1 is classified as a pseudogene. The CDR3 covers 17 residues. The CDR3 DNA sequence: TGTGCCAGCAGCCGAGGGGGGACTAGCGGGTTCGCCTACGAGCAGTACGTC. It specifies CASSRGGTSGFAYEQYV.

This chain uses TRBV30 with TRBJ1-3; a possible D gene is TRBD1 (6 bases). V was shortened by 7 bases and J by 0 bases, with 19 bases between the two germline ends. This CDR3 is 16 amino acids long. The germline V gene encodes CDR1 GTSNPN and CDR2 SVGIG (reference sequence). CDR3 amino acids: CAYTRGTPVSGNTIYF. CDR3 in DNA: TGTGCCTACACCAGGGGTACGCCAGTCTCTGGAAACACCATATATTTT.

The V and J genes are TRBV7-9 and TRBJ2-5; 9 bases agree with TRBD1. The CDR3 has 13 residues. CDR1 and CDR2 from the germline V gene are SEHNR and FQNEAQ (reference sequence). The V gene end was trimmed by 4 bases and the J gene end by 5 bases; junction bases not matched to a gene: 2. In nucleotides, the CDR3 is TGTGCCAGCAGCTACAGGGGGCTGGAGACCCAGTACTTC. Protein: CASSYRGLETQYF.

CDR3 in DNA: TGTGCCAGCGAAACAGGCTTTGAAGCTTTCTTT. As protein: CASETGFEAFF. The V and J genes are TRBV11-2 and TRBJ1-1; TRBD1 might be the D (5 bases). Germline CDR1 is SGHAT and CDR2 is FQNNGV. The CDR3 extends over 11 amino acids. The germline V and J ends were trimmed by 8 bases and 7 bases, with 11 bases remaining between them.

Written as DNA, the CDR3 is TGTGCCAGCAGCTACCCCCCGTGGGGGGTTAATTCACCCCTCCACTTT. Protein: CASSYPPWGVNSPLHF. The rearrangement links TRBV7-9 to TRBJ1-6; TRBD1 is a possible D gene (5 bases). V was cut by 4 bases and J by 6 bases, with 16 bases left in between. This CDR3 has 16 amino acids. In germline, CDR1 is SEHNR, CDR2 FQNEAQ (reference sequence).

V usage is TRBV27 and J usage is TRBJ2-6, with TRBD1 identical over 8 bases. CDR3 length equals 16 residues. With V trimmed by 7 bases and J by 0 bases, 5 bases remained unmatched. Per germline, CDR1 MNHEY and CDR2 SMNVEV (reference sequence). The CDR3 spells CASKTGANSGANVLTF. CDR3 in DNA: TGTGCCAGCAAGACAGGGGCCAACTCTGGGGCCAACGTCCTGACTTTC.

The rearrangement uses TRBV5-4 and TRBJ2-5, with TRBD2 identical over 7 bases. The CDR3 is 13 amino acids. Trimming at V came to 10 bases and at J to 3 bases, leaving 9 bases not matched to a gene. The germline V gene encodes CDR1 SGHNT and CDR2 YYREEE (reference sequence). The CDR3 bases are TGTGCCGGTTCCGGGACTAACGAAGAGACCCAGTACTTC. Its translation: CAGSGTNEETQYF.

The chain uses TRBV7-2 and TRBJ1-3; 8 nucleotides match TRBD1. The V gene's germline CDR1 is SGHTA and CDR2 FQGNSA. This CDR3 has 14 amino acids. With V trimmed by 5 bases and J by 2 bases, 2 bases remained unmatched. CDR3 sequence reads: CASSVDRAGNTIYF. The DNA for the CDR3 is TGTGCCAGCAGCGTGGACAGGGCTGGAAACACCATATATTTT.

The CDR3 is CASSMGGMGEKLFF. The DNA of the CDR3 is TGTGCCAGCAGTATGGGGGGAATGGGTGAAAAACTGTTTTTT. V is TRBV25-1 and J is TRBJ1-4; D is perhaps TRBD1 (5 bases). This CDR3 region has 14 residues. Germline V CDR1 and CDR2: MGHDK, SYGVNS. V was clipped by 5 bases and J by 7 bases, with 14 bases between them.

This clone was observed once. The chain has TRBV30 and TRBJ1-5; the match to TRBD1 covers 10 bases. The CDR3 sequence is 14 residues long. Germline V CDR1 and CDR2: GTSNPN, SVGIG (reference sequence). V lost 3 bases to trimming and J lost 7 bases; unmatched junction nucleotides: 6. The chain's CDR3 is CAWSPGTGDQPQHF. The DNA for the CDR3 is TGTGCCTGGAGCCCCGGGACAGGGGACCAGCCCCAGCATTTT.

The rearrangement joins TRBV20-1 to TRBJ2-1; D gene unclear. V was trimmed by 7 bases and J by 10 bases, leaving 11 bases between them. Per the germline V gene, CDR1 is DFQATT and CDR2 is SNEGSKA (reference sequence). The CDR3 has 10 amino acids. The CDR3 here is CSVREEEQFF. The CDR3 DNA reads TGCAGTGTCAGAGAGGAGGAGCAGTTCTTC.

A remark on this clone: The same CDR3 is also encoded by other DNA sequences in this sample. The chain couples TRBV4-1 to TRBJ2-5; the D is unclear. The CDR3 totals 14 residues. The V and J ends lost 2 bases and 5 bases respectively, with 12 bases between them. Germline V gives CDR1 MGHRA, CDR2 YSYEKL. CDR3 in DNA: TGCGCCAGCAGCCAAACCGGGTTCGGGGAGACCCAGTACTTC. This encodes CASSQTGFGETQYF.

The CDR3 bases are TGTGCCAGCAGCTTATACCTCAGGGGGAACACTGAAGCTTTCTTT. It is translated as CASSLYLRGNTEAFF. The chain joins TRBV7-9 to TRBJ1-1, with D possibly being TRBD1 (6 bases). This CDR3 region has 15 residues. Between the trimmed V and J ends, which lost 2 bases and 1 base, there was a span of 11 bases. Germline-derived CDR1 and CDR2 are SEHNR and FQNEAQ (reference sequence).

J is TRBJ1-4 and V is TRBV21-1. TRBV21-1 is an annotated pseudogene. This CDR3 is 13 amino acids long. The CDR3 nucleotides read TGTGCCAGCCGGGAGGGGATTTGGGGAAAACTGTTTTTT. Translation gives CASREGIWGKLFF.

The J gene is TRBJ2-4, the V gene TRBV6-5; 12 positions match TRBD2. The V segment lost 0 bases and the J segment 6 bases; nucleotides outside the gene matches: 3. The CDR3 totals 16 residues. Germline-derived CDR1 and CDR2 are MNHEY and SVGAGI. This CDR3 reads CASSYSPSGRGNIQYF. For the CDR3, the DNA is TGTGCCAGCAGTTACTCGCCTAGCGGGAGGGGAAACATTCAGTACTTC.